One T cell receptor beta chain is described in this entry. Its matching antigen is unknown. This sample is part of a study of OX40 agonist ivuxolimab in advanced cancers. Study in general: Patients got intravenous ivuxolimab at 0.01 to 10 mg/kg every 2 weeks. The eligibility criteria allowed prior anti-PD-1, anti-PD-L1 or anti-CTLA-4 therapy, and approximately 40% had some. Overall study results and limits: Clonal expansion by week 6 occurred in CD4+ and CD8+ blood T cells (at 0.1 to 3.0 mg/kg).

Trimming took off 0 bases at V and 11 bases at J, with 14 bases between the two ends. Per germline, CDR1 GTSNPN and CDR2 SVGIG (reference sequence). There are 13 residues in the CDR3. Patients were ineligible given autoimmune disease history or systemic immunosuppression. Clones were sequenced by immunoSEQ multiplex PCR, and TCRdb holds only the in-frame ones, with some missing. This table has approximately 80,000 clones, about 89% appearing once. The sample consisted of CD4+ or CD8+ T cells sorted from blood, taken in a trial of the OX40 agonist ivuxolimab. The clonotype originates from an adult with an advanced solid tumor such as melanoma, head and neck, liver or kidney cancer. The chain carries TRBV30 and TRBJ2-1; D is possibly TRBD2 (5 bases). CDR3 bases: TGTGCCTGGAGTGTAAATCCCCTAGCTCAGCAGTTCTTC. Its protein product is CAWSVNPLAQQFF.